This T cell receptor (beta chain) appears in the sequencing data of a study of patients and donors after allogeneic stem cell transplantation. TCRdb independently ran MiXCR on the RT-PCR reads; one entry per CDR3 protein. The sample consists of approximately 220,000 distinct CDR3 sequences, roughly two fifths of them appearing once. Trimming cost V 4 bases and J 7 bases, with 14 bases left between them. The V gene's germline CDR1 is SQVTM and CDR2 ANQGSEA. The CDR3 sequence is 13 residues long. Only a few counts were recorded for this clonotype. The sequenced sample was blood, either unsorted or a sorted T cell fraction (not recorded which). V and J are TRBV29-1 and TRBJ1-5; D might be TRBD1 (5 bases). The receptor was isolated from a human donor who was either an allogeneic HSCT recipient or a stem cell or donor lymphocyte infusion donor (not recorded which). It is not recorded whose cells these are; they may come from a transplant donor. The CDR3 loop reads CSVAVGARQPQHF. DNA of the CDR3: TGCAGCGTTGCGGTCGGGGCAAGACAGCCCCAGCATTTT. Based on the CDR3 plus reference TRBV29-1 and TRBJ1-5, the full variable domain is SAVISQKPSRDICQRGTSLTIQCQVDSQVTMMFWYRQQPGQSLTLIATANQGSEATYESGFVIDKFPISRPNLTFSTLTVSNMSPEDSSIYLCSVAVGARQPQHFGDGTRLSIL.